Below, 5 T cell receptor beta chains from the same sample are listed, as sequenced in a study of T cells in Graves' hyperthyroidism and ophthalmopathy. The investigators amplified TCR beta CDR3 regions from RNA transcripts. Initially, a first-round RT-PCR of the TCR CDR3 employed the HTBI primer set. TCRdb used MiXCR to reprocess the multiplex PCR reads, holding one entry per CDR3 protein. The data hold 550,000 to 650,000 distinct CDR3 sequences, with about 15% observed a single time. Material: blood. The receptors here all came from a woman in her 30s with Graves' hyperthyroidism that later progressed to Graves' ophthalmopathy.

Ten or more counts support this clonotype. In DNA, the CDR3 is TGTGCCAGCAGTTCAACAGGTCATCAAAACACCATATATTTT. This gives the protein CASSSTGHQNTIYF. V and J are TRBV27 and TRBJ1-3; D might be TRBD1 (5 bases). There are 14 residues in the CDR3. Trimming cost V 4 bases and J 6 bases, with 13 bases left between them. Germline CDR1 and CDR2: MNHEY and SMNVEV (reference sequence).

This clonotype was recorded at least ten times. The gene calls are TRBV27 and TRBJ1-6; D not certain. This CDR3 region has 15 residues. CDR1 is MNHEY, CDR2 SMNVEV, per germline (reference sequence). V was shortened by 3 bases and J by 12 bases, with 18 bases between the two germline ends. As DNA, the CDR3 is TGTGCCAGCAGTTTCGACCCGGCTTCCCACGGACCCCTCCACTTT. Amino acids: CASSFDPASHGPLHF.

This clonotype was observed many times. This sequence joins TRBV24-1 and TRBJ2-2; 8 bases map to TRBD1. The CDR3 consists of 17 residues. Trimming at V came to 4 bases and at J to 3 bases, leaving 9 bases not matched to a gene. The V gene's germline CDR1 is KGHDR and CDR2 SFDVKD. As DNA, the CDR3 is TGTGCCACCAGTGACTTTACAGGGGGAGGAGACACCGGGGAGCTGTTTTTT. Translated: CATSDFTGGGDTGELFF.

Ten or more counts support this clonotype. As DNA, the CDR3 is TGCGCCAGCAGCCAGGGACAGGGGAGAACCTACGAGCAGTACTTC. Its protein product is CASSQGQGRTYEQYF. The chain links TRBV4-3 to TRBJ2-7, with 10 nucleotides matching TRBD1. The CDR3 loop spans 15 amino acids. Germline trimming cut 3 bases from V and 2 bases from J; bases unmatched to any gene: 4. The germline gives CDR1 LGHNA, CDR2 YSLEER.

This clonotype was recorded at least ten times. The chain couples TRBV28 to TRBJ1-4; the D is unclear. Germline assignment: CDR1 MDHEN and CDR2 SYDVKM. V was cut by 3 bases and J by 0 bases, with 5 bases left in between. The CDR3 sequence is 14 residues long. CDR3 in amino acids: CASSFSATNEKLFF. In nucleotides, the CDR3 is TGTGCCAGCAGTTTCAGTGCAACTAATGAAAAACTGTTTTTT.